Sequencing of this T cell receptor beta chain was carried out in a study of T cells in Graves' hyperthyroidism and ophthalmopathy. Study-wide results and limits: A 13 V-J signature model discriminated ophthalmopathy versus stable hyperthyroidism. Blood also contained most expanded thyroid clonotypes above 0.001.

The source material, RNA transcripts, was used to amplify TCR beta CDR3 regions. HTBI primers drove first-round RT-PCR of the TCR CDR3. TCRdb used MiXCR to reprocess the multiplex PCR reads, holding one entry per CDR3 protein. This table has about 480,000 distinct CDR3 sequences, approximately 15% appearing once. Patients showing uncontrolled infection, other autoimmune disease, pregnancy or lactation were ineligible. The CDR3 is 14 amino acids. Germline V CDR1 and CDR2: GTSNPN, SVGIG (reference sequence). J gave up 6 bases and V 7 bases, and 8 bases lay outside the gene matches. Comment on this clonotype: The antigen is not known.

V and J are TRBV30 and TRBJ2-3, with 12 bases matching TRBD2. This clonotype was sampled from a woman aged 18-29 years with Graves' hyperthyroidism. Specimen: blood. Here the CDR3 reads CALTSGSWADTQYF. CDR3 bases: TGTGCCTTGACTAGCGGGAGTTGGGCTGATACGCAGTATTTT.